This T cell receptor (beta chain) emerged from a study of identical twins. Study-level findings and limits: In monozygotic twins, models underestimated the sharing of out-of-frame TCR alpha. Twin pairs had excess sharing that was weaker in beta out-of-frame sequences. In drawing conclusions, the study used cross-sectional statistical analysis and did not follow the same donors.

This clonotype has only a few counts. The antigen is not known. Trimming took off 0 bases at V and 4 bases at J, with 16 bases between the two ends. The CDR3 spans 16 residues. CDR1 is DFQATT and CDR2 is SNEGSKA in the germline V gene (reference sequence). The cDNA had a unique molecular identifier and a template-switch universal primer site. From the 5' RACE reads, TCRdb called clonotypes with MiXCR, one entry per CDR3 protein. The sample includes over 500,000 distinct CDR3 sequences, approximately 22% of them seen just once. The sample was also reused in another study, on T cells expressing NK-cell markers.

This receptor was taken from a woman aged 18-29 years in good health. The chain couples TRBV20-1 to TRBJ2-1; possible D gene TRBD2, 6 bases. The sequencing input was CD4+ T cells sorted from blood. CDR3 region: CSARDGGAIGYNEQFF. The CDR3 DNA reads as TGCAGTGCTAGAGATGGAGGGGCAATCGGTTACAATGAGCAGTTCTTC.